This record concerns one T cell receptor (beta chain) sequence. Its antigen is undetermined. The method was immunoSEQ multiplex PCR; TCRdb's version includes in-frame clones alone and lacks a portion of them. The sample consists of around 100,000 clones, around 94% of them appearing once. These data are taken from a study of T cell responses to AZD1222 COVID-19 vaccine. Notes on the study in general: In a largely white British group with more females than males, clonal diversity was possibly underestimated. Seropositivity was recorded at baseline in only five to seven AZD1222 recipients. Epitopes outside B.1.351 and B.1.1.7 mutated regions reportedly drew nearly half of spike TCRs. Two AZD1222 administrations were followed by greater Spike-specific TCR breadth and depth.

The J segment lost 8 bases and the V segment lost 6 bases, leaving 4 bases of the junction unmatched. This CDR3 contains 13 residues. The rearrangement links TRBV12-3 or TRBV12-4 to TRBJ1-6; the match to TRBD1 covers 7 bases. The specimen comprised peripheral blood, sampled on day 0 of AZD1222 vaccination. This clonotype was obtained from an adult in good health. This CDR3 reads CASRTQGYSPLHF. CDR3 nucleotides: TGTGCCAGCAGGACACAGGGGTATTCACCCCTCCACTTT.